A selection of T cell receptor beta chains follows, all from one sample in a study of blood T cells in healthy people across ages. MiXCR, run by TCRdb on the 5' RACE reads, gives a single entry per CDR3 protein. The sample carries 600,000 to 850,000 distinct CDR3 sequences, roughly 44% recorded once. Specimen: blood. These receptors all stem from a woman aged 55-75 years in good health. The CDR3 runs from the conserved cysteine through the conserved F or W. The D gene is left open where the match is weak. Not all rows give a size; the values are once, few, many and, for expanded clones, a class.

DNA,CDR3,size,D,V,J
TGTGCCAGCAGTCCACCCCTACAGGGGGCCTACAATGAGCAGTTCTTC,CASSPPLQGAYNEQFF,NA,TRBD1,TRBV6-2/TRBV6-3,TRBJ2-1
TGTGCCAGCTCAATGCGATTACCGGGACAGGGAAATCCTAACTATGGCTACACCTTC,CASSMRLPGQGNPNYGYTF,NA,TRBD1,TRBV18,TRBJ1-2
TGTGCCAGCAGCCCGACTTGGAGCGGCGACAATGAGCAGTTCTTC,CASSPTWSGDNEQFF,NA,NA,TRBV7-9,TRBJ2-1
TGTGCCATCAGTGACCAAGCCAGACAGACAACCTACGAGCAGTACTTC,CAISDQARQTTYEQYF,NA,NA,TRBV10-3,TRBJ2-7
TGTGCCAGCAAGGCTAGCGGGGCGGAGACCCAGTACTTC,CASKASGAETQYF,NA,TRBD2,TRBV12-3/TRBV12-4,TRBJ2-5
TGCGCCAGCAGCCCCGGTAGGGTCTGGGAGCAGTACTTC,CASSPGRVWEQYF,NA,NA,TRBV5-1,TRBJ2-7
TGTGCCAGTAGTCCGGGTAGCGCGGGAGAGACCCAGTACTTC,CASSPGSAGETQYF,few,NA,TRBV19,TRBJ2-5
TGTGCCAGCAGCGTAACAGGAATAGGGTACGAGCAGTACTTC,CASSVTGIGYEQYF,NA,NA,TRBV28,TRBJ2-7
TGTGCCAGCAGCGTGACAAGCGAAGCCACAGATACGCAGTATTTT,CASSVTSEATDTQYF,NA,NA,TRBV7-3,TRBJ2-3
TGTGCCAGCAGTGAACGGATTCTAAGCAATCAGCCCCAGCATTTT,CASSERILSNQPQHF,few,NA,TRBV6-1,TRBJ1-5
TGTGCCAGCAGTTTGGGGACGAACACCTACGAGCAGTACTTC,CASSLGTNTYEQYF,few,NA,TRBV12-3/TRBV12-4,TRBJ2-7
TGTGCCAGCAGCTTGTACGCCAAGAGGACAGGACCCTACGAGCAGTACTTC,CASSLYAKRTGPYEQYF,many,TRBD1,TRBV5-5,TRBJ2-7
TGTGCCAGCAGCTTTACAGTCCTAGGTTCACCCCTCCACTTT,CASSFTVLGSPLHF,NA,NA,TRBV5-6,TRBJ1-6
TGCAGCGTTGAAGGACCCAGGGTAGGCACTGAAGCTTTCTTT,CSVEGPRVGTEAFF,few,NA,TRBV29-1,TRBJ1-1
TGCAGCGTTGACCCTAGTCACCTACTAGAGACCCAGTACTTC,CSVDPSHLLETQYF,NA,NA,TRBV29-1,TRBJ2-5
TGTGCCAACTCACCACGACTAGCGGAGGGCACAGATACGCAGTATTTT,CANSPRLAEGTDTQYF,NA,TRBD2,TRBV18,TRBJ2-3
TGTGCCAGCAGTTACTCGCCAGGATCCTACGAGCAGTACTTC,CASSYSPGSYEQYF,many,NA,TRBV6-5,TRBJ2-7
TGCAGTGCTTCGATCGGACAGGGGTTAGGAGAGCAGTACTTC,CSASIGQGLGEQYF,NA,TRBD1,TRBV20-1,TRBJ2-7
TGTGCCAGCAGCTCCCGGACAGGGTTCGACGAGCAGTACTTC,CASSSRTGFDEQYF,NA,TRBD1,TRBV7-3,TRBJ2-7
TGCAGCGTGAGAGGACAGGGAGGCTATGGCTACACCTTC,CSVRGQGGYGYTF,NA,TRBD1,TRBV29-1,TRBJ1-2
TGTGCCAGCAGCTCCCGGACAGATTCCTACGAGCAGTACTTC,CASSSRTDSYEQYF,few,NA,TRBV7-2,TRBJ2-7